This T cell receptor (beta chain) is drawn from a study of blood T cells in healthy people across ages. Notes on the study in general: Diversity estimates drawn from one million T cells were deemed underestimates. The unknown donor CMV status may have confounded expanded clonotype changes. Aged donors had fewer naive CD4+ cells and lower diversity than long-lived donors.

CDR1 and CDR2 from the germline V gene are DFQATT and SNEGSKA (reference sequence). CDR3 length equals 14 residues. J lost 7 bases, V lost 3 bases, and 12 bases had no gene match. Each of the donors had 8 to 10 milliliters of peripheral blood drawn into EDTA-treated Vacutainer tubes. On this clonotype itself: The antigen is not known. This clone may be a read error of a much larger clone one base away.

Then a second PCR, running roughly 7 to 12 cycles, was carried out with a sample-barcoded 5' primer and a J-beta primer mix. TCRdb redid the calling of the 5' RACE reads with MiXCR, one entry per CDR3 protein. The repertoire consists of 700,000 or so distinct CDR3 sequences, with 35% to 50% occurring once and the leading ten covering around 30%. The J gene is TRBJ2-7, the V gene TRBV20-1, with 7 bases that match TRBD2. The sequenced sample was blood. The sequence came from a man older than 75 in good health. The CDR3 nucleotides read TGCAGTGCTAGGACCATAGCGGGCTGGGATGAGCAGTACTTC. It is translated as CSARTIAGWDEQYF.